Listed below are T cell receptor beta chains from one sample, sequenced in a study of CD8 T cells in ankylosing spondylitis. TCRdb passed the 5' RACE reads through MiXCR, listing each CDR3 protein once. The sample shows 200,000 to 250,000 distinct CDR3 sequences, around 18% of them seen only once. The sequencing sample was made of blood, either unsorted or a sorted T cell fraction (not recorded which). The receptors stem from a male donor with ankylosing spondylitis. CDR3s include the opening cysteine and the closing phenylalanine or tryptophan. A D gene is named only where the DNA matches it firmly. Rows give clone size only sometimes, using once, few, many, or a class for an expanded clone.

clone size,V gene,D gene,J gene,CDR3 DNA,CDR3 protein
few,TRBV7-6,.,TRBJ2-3,TGTGCCAGCAGCTTAGAGTCTAGCGATCCACTGTATTTT,CASSLESSDPLYF
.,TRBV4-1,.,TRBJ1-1,TGCGCCAGCAGCCAGGCAGTTAGCTTGAACACTGAAGCTTTCTTT,CASSQAVSLNTEAFF
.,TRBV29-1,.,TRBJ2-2,TGCAGCGTTGGGGGGGGCCTGAACACCGGGGAGCTGTTTTTT,CSVGGGLNTGELFF
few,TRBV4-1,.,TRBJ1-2,TGCGCCAGCAGCTCGTCGGGGGCCCCATATGGCTACACCTTC,CASSSSGAPYGYTF
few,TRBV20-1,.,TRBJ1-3,TGCAGTGCTAGAGATATGGTTGGGGCAGATGGAAACACCATATATTTT,CSARDMVGADGNTIYF
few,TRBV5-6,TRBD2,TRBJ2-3,TGTGCCAGCAGCTTCCGACTAGCGGGGAGCACAGATACGCAGTATTTT,CASSFRLAGSTDTQYF
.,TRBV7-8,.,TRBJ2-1,TGTGCCAGCAGCTTAGGCCTGCGGGCGGAGTACTACAATGAGCAGTTCTTC,CASSLGLRAEYYNEQFF
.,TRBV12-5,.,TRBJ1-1,TGTGCTAGTGGTCTCCTCGGGTCGTCACTGGGGACTGAAGCTTTCTTT,CASGLLGSSLGTEAFF
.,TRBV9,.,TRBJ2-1,TGTGCCAGCAGCGCCCCCGACGAGTTGAATCGTGGTGAGCAGTTCTTC,CASSAPDELNRGEQFF
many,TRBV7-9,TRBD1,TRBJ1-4,TGTGCCAGCAGCGTGACGGGACAGGCCATTTGGGAAAAACTGTTTTTT,CASSVTGQAIWEKLFF
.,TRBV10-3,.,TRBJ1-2,TGTGCCACCAGACTGGAGGGCCAGCACTATGGCTACACCTTC,CATRLEGQHYGYTF
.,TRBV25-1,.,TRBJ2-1,TGTGCCAGCAGTGAATCCGGTTACAATGAGCAGTTCTTC,CASSESGYNEQFF
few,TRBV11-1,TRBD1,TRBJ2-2,TGTGCCAGCAGCTTAGGAGGGGACAGCCTACTACGTGGCGGGGAGCTGTTTTTT,CASSLGGDSLLRGGELFF
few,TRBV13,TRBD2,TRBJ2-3,TGTGCCAGCAGCCAAGGGACTAGCGGGGCAACAGATACGCAGTATTTT,CASSQGTSGATDTQYF
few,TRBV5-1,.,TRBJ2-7,TGCGCCAGCAGCGGACAGATAGGCTACGAGCAGTACTTC,CASSGQIGYEQYF
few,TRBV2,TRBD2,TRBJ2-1,TGTGCCAGCTGCGGGGGAGAATCCTACAATGAGCAGTTCTTC,CASCGGESYNEQFF
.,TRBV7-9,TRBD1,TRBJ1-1,TGTGCCAGCAGCTCGCCCTACCGGGACAGGGGAATCACTGAAGCTTTCTTT,CASSSPYRDRGITEAFF
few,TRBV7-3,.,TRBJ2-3,TGTGCCAGCAGCTCCCGGGGGGCTGGAGATACGCAGTATTTT,CASSSRGAGDTQYF
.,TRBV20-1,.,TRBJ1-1,TGCAGTGCTACTCGGCAGAGTACTGAAGCTTTCTTT,CSATRQSTEAFF
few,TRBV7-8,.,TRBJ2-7,TGTGCCAGCAGCTTATCAATGCTTGACACGGAAGAGCAGTACTTC,CASSLSMLDTEEQYF
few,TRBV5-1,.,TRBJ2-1,TGCGCCAGCAGCCCCACAGAAGACAATGAGCAGTTCTTC,CASSPTEDNEQFF
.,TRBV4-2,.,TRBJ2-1,TGTGCCAGCAGCCAAGATCGTAGCGGACCCTTCTACAATGAGCAGTTCTTC,CASSQDRSGPFYNEQFF
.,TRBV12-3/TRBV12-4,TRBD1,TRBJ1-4,TGTGCCAGCAGTCCCCCGGGACAGGGAAATGAAAAACTGTTTTTT,CASSPPGQGNEKLFF
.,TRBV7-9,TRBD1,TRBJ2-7,TGTGCCAGCGGCCACACAGGGGGCCACTACGAGCAGTACTTC,CASGHTGGHYEQYF
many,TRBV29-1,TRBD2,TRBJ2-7,TGCAGCGTTGGGTCGGTTAGCGGGCGGCCTTCTTACGAGCAGTACTTC,CSVGSVSGRPSYEQYF
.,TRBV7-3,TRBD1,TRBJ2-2,TGTGCCAGCAGACCCGGGACAGGGAAGGCCGGGGAGCTGTTTTTT,CASRPGTGKAGELFF
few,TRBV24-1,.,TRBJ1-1,TGTGCCACCAGTGATTTCTTAGGCACTGAAGCTTTCTTT,CATSDFLGTEAFF
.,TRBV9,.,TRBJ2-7,TGTGCCAGCAGCGTAGACCCGGACGAAGCCTACGAGCAGTACTTC,CASSVDPDEAYEQYF
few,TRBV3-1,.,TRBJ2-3,TGTGCCAGCAGCCAAGTGCTAGCCACCAGCACAGATACGCAGTATTTT,CASSQVLATSTDTQYF
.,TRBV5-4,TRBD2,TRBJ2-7,TGTGCCAGCAGCGGAGCGGGAGGGTCCTACGAGCAGTACTTC,CASSGAGGSYEQYF
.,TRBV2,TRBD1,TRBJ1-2,TGTGCCAGCAGTGAACCAATGACAGGGCCCTATGGCTACACCTTC,CASSEPMTGPYGYTF
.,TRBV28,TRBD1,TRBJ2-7,TGTGCCAGCAGTCTAACACCCGGGACAGGTTCCTACGAGCAGTACTTC,CASSLTPGTGSYEQYF
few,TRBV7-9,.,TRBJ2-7,TGTGCCAGCAGCCCCGACTCGGGGCCAGGCCTGCCCTACGAGCAGTACTTC,CASSPDSGPGLPYEQYF
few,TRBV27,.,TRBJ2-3,TGTGCCAGCAGTTTAATGCAGGGTTCAGATACGCAGTATTTT,CASSLMQGSDTQYF
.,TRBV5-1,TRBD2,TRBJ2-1,TGCGCCAGCAGCTTGGCCTCGGCGGGAGGGCCGGGGAATGAGCAGTTCTTC,CASSLASAGGPGNEQFF
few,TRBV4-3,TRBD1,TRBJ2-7,TGCGCCAGCAGCCAAGAAGGGACAGGGGATTACGAGCAGTACTTC,CASSQEGTGDYEQYF
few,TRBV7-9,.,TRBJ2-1,TGTGCCAGCAGCTTAATAGGGCTTAGCCCGTCCTACAATGAGCAGTTCTTC,CASSLIGLSPSYNEQFF
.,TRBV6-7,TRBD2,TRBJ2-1,TGTGCCAGCAGTGGACTAGCGGGTCACAATGAGCAGTTCTTC,CASSGLAGHNEQFF
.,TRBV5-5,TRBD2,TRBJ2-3,TGTGCCAGCAGCTTTTGGCAACTAGCGAGTACAGATACGCAGTATTTT,CASSFWQLASTDTQYF
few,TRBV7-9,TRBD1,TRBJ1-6,TGTGCCAGCAGCTTAGTGACAGGGTCCTATAATTCACCCCTCCACTTT,CASSLVTGSYNSPLHF
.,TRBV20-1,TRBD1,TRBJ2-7,TGCAGTGCTTCCCGGACAGGGGGCTTCTCCTACGAGCAGTACTTC,CSASRTGGFSYEQYF
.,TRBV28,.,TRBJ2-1,TGTGCCAGCAGTTTGATTGACTACGGCTACAATGAGCAGTTCTTC,CASSLIDYGYNEQFF
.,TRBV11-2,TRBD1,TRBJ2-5,TGTGCCAGCAGCTTATCTCTAACCGGACAGGAAGAGACCCAGTACTTC,CASSLSLTGQEETQYF